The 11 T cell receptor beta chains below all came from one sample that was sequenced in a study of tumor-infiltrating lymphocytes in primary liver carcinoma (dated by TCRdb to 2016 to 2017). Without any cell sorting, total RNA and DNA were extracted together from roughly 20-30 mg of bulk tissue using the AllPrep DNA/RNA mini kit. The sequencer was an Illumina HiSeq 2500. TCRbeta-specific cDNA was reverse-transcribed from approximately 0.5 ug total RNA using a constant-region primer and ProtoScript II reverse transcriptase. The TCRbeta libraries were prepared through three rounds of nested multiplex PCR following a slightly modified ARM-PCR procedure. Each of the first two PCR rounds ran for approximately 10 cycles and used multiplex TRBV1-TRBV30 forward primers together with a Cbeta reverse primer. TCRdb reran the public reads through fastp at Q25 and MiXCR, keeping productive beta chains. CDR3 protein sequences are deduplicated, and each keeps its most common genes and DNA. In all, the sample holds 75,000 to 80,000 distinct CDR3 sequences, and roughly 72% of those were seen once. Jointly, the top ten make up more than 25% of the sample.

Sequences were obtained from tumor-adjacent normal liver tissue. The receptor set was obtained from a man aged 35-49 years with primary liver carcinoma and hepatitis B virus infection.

This CDR3 is CASSVIAGSLGDQYF. CDR3 DNA: TGTGCCAGCAGCGTAATCGCGGGGAGCCTGGGGGATCAGTACTTC. This rearrangement joins TRBV7-8 to TRBJ2-7, with D maybe TRBD2 (6 bases). With 5 bases removed from V and 10 bases from J, the gap between germline ends came to 24 bases. Per the germline V gene, CDR1 is SGHVS and CDR2 is FQNEAQ. The CDR3 sequence is 15 residues long.

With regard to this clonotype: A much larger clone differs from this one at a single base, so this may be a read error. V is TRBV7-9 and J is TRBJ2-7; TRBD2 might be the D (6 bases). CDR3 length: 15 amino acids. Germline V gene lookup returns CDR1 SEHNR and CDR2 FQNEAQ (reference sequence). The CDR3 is CASSYSMTGDYEQHF. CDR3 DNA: TGTGCCAGCAGCTACTCCATGACGGGAGACTACGAGCAGCACTTC.

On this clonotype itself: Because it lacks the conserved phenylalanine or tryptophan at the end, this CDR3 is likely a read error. The CDR3 bases are TGTGCCAGCTGCCTGAGCGGGACTGGCTCCTACGAGCAGTACTCC. This codes for CASCLSGTGSYEQYS. The rearrangement joins TRBV5-6 to TRBJ2-7; 7 bases agree with TRBD2. In germline, CDR1 is SGHDT, CDR2 YYEEEE. The trim removed 7 bases at V and 0 bases at J, leaving 10 bases unmatched. CDR3 length: 15 residues.

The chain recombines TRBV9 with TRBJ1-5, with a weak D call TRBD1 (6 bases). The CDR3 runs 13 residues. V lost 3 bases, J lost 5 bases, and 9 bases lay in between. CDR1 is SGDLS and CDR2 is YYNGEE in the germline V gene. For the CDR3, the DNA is TGTGCCAGCAGCGCCACAGGGTATCAGCCCCAGCATTTT. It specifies CASSATGYQPQHF.

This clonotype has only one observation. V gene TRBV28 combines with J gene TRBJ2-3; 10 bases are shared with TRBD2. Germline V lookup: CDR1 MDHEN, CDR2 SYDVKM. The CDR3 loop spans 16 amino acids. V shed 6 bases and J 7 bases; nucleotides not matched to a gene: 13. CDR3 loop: CASRLRAGGEGYTQYF. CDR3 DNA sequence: TGTGCCAGCAGGCTACGAGCGGGAGGGGAAGGGTATACGCAGTATTTT. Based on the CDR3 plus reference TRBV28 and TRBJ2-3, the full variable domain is DVKVTQSSRYLVKRTGEKVFLECVQDMDHENMFWYRQDPGLGLRLIYFSYDVKMKEKGDIPEGYSVSREKKERFSLILESASTNQTSMYLCASRLRAGGEGYTQYFGPGTRLTVL.

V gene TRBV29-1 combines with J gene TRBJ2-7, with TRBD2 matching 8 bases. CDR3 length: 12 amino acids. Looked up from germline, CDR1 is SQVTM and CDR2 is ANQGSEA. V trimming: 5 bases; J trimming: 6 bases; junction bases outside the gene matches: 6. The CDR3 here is CSVSSGKVEQYF. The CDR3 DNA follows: TGCAGCGTTAGTAGCGGGAAGGTCGAGCAGTACTTC.

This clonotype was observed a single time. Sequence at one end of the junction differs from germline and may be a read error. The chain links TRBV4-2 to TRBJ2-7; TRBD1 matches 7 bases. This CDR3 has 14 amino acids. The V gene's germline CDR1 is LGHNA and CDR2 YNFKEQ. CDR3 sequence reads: CASSPSTGPNELYF. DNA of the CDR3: TGTGCCAGCAGCCCCTCGACAGGGCCCAACGAGCTGTACTTC.

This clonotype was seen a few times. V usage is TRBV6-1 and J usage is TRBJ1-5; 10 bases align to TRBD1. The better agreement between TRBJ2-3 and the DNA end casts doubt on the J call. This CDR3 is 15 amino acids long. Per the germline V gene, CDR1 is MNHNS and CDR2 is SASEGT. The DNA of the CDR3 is TGTGCCAGCAGTGATCCGGGACAGGGGAATCAGCCCCAGTATTTT. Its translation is CASSDPGQGNQPQYF.

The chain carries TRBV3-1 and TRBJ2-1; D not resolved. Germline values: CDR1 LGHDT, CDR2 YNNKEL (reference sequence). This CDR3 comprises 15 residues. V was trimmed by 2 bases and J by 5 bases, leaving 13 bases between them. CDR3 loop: CASSQSLVGNNEQFF. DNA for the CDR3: TGTGCCAGCAGCCAATCTTTGGTAGGGAACAATGAGCAGTTCTTC.

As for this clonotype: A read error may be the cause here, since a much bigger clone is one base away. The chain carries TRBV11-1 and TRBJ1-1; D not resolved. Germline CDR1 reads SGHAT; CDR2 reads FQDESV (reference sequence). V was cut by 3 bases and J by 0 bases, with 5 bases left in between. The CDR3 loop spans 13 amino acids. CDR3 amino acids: CASSLTLNTEAFF. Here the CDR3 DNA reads TGTGCCAGCAGCTTGACCTTGAACACTGAAGCTTTCTTT.

The CDR3 here is CASSLILAGDEQYF. The DNA of the CDR3 is TGTGCCAGCAGTTTAATACTAGCGGGAGACGAGCAGTACTTC. The chain has TRBV12-3 or TRBV12-4 and TRBJ2-7; 11 positions agree with TRBD2. V shed 2 bases and J 5 bases; nucleotides not matched to a gene: 2. The CDR3 extends over 14 amino acids.